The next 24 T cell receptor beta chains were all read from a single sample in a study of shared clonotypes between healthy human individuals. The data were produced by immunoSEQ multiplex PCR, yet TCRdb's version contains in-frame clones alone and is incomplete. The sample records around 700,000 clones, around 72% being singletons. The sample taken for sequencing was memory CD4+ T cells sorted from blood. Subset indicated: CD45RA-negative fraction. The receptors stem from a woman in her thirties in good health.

For the CDR3, the DNA is TGTGCCAGCAGTTCAGGACAGGGGACCTATGGCTACACCTTC. It codes for CASSSGQGTYGYTF. The rearrangement links TRBV28 to TRBJ1-2; TRBD1 matches 9 bases. Trimming removed 4 bases from V and 4 bases from J; junction bases left unmatched: 4. This CDR3 contains 14 residues. The germline V gene has CDR1 MDHEN and CDR2 SYDVKM.

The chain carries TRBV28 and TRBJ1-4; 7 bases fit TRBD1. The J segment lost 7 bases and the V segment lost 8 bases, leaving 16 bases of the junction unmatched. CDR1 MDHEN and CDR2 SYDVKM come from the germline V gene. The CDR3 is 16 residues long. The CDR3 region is CASRPQGEGRGEKLFF. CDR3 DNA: TGTGCCAGCCGTCCCCAGGGGGAGGGGCGAGGTGAAAAACTGTTTTTT.

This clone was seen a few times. CDR3 loop: CARTQGARETQYF. CDR3 in DNA: TGCGCCAGAACTCAGGGGGCGCGGGAGACCCAGTACTTC. The chain has TRBV10-1 and TRBJ2-5, with 8 bases that match TRBD1. V gave up 9 bases and J gave up 5 bases; unmatched junction bases: 8. Germline V lookup: CDR1 WNHNN, CDR2 SYGVQD (reference sequence). This CDR3 is built from 13 residues.

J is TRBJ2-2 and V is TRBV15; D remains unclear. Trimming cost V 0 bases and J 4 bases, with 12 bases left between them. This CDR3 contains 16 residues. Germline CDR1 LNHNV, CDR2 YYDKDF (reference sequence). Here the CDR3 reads CATSRDWAVGTGELFF. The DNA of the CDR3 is TGTGCCACCAGCAGAGATTGGGCGGTCGGCACCGGGGAGCTGTTTTTT.

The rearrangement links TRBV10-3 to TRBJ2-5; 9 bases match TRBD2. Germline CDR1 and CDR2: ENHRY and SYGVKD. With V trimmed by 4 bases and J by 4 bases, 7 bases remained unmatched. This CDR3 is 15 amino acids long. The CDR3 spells CAISVGAGGPETQYF. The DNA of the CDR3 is TGTGCCATCAGTGTAGGAGCGGGAGGCCCAGAGACCCAGTACTTC.

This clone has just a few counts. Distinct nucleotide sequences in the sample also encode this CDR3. CDR3 sequence (DNA): TGTGCCAGCAGTTTGGGATCCTACGAGCAGTACTTC. Its translation is CASSLGSYEQYF. This chain joins TRBV28 and TRBJ2-7; no reliable D call. Per the germline V gene, CDR1 is MDHEN and CDR2 is SYDVKM. The CDR3 runs 12 residues. With 3 bases removed from V and 1 base from J, the gap between germline ends came to 4 bases.

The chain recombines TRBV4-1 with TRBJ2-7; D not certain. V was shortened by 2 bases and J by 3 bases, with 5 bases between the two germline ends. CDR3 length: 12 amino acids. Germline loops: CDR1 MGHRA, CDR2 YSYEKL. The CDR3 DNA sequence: TGCGCCAGCAGCCAATCCAACTACGAGCAGTACTTC. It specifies CASSQSNYEQYF.

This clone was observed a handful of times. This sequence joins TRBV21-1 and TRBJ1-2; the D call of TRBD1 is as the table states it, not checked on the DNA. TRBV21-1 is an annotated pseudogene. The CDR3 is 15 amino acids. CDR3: CASSKSGNRVGGYTF. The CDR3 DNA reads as TGTGCCAGCAGCAAATCAGGCAACAGGGTCGGGGGCTACACCTTC.

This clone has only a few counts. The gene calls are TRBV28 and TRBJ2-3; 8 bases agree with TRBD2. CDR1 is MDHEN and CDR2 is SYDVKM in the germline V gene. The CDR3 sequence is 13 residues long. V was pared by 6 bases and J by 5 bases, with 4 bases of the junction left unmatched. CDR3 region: CASSIAGQDTQYF. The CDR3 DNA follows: TGTGCCAGCAGCATAGCGGGACAAGATACGCAGTATTTT.

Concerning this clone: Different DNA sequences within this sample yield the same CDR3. The CDR3 loop is CSVEGKDEQYF. In DNA, the CDR3 is TGCAGCGTTGAAGGGAAAGACGAGCAGTACTTC. The chain joins TRBV29-1 to TRBJ2-7; D is undetermined. Germline V gene lookup returns CDR1 SQVTM and CDR2 ANQGSEA. Trimming removed 1 base from V and 5 bases from J, with 6 bases in between. The CDR3 is 11 amino acids.

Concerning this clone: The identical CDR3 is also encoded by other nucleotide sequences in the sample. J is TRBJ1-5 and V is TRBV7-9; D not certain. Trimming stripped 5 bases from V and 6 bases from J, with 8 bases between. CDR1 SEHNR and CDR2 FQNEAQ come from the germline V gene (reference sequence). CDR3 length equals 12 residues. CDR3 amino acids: CASSKVGQPQHF. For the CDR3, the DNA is TGTGCCAGCAGCAAAGTAGGTCAGCCCCAGCATTTT.

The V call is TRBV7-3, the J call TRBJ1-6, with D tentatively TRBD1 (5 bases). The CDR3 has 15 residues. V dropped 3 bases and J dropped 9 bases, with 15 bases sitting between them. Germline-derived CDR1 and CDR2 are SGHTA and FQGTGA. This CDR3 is CASSLTARDRSPLHF. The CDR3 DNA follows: TGTGCCAGCAGCTTGACAGCCAGGGATCGTTCACCCCTCCACTTT.

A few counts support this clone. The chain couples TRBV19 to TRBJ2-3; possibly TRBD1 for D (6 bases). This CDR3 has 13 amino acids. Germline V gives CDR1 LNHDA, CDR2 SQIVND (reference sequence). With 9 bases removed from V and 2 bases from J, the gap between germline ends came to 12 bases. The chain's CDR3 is CASHGQPTDTQYF. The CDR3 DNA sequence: TGTGCCAGCCACGGACAGCCCACAGATACGCAGTATTTT.

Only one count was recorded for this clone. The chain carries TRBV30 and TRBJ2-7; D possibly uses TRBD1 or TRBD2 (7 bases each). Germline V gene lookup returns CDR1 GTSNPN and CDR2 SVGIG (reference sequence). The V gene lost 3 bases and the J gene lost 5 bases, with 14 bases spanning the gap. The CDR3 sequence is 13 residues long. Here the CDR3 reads CAWRGTAGHEQYF. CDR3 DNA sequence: TGTGCCTGGAGGGGGACAGCGGGGCACGAGCAGTACTTC.

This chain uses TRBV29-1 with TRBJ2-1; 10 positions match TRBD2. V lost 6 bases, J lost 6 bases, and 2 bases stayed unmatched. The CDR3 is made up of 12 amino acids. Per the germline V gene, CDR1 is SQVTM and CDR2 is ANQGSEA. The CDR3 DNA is TGCAGCGTCTGGACTAGCGGCAATGAGCAGTTCTTC. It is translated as CSVWTSGNEQFF.

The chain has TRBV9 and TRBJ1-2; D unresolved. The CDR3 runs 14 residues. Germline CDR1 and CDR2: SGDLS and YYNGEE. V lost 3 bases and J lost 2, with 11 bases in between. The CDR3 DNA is TGTGCCAGCAGCGCCCCTCACGGGAACTATGGCTACACCTTC. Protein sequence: CASSAPHGNYGYTF.

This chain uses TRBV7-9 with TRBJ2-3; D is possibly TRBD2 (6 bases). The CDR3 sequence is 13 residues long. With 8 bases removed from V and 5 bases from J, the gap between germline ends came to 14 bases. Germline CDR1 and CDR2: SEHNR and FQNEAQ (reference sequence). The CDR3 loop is CASLGLMGDTQYF. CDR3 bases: TGTGCCAGCCTGGGACTTATGGGAGATACGCAGTATTTT.

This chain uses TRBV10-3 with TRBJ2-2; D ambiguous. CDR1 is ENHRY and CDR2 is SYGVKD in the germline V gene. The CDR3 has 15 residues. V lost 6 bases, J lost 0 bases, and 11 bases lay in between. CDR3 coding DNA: TGTGCCATCAGGGGCGCATTCGCGAACACCGGGGAGCTGTTTTTT. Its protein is CAIRGAFANTGELFF.

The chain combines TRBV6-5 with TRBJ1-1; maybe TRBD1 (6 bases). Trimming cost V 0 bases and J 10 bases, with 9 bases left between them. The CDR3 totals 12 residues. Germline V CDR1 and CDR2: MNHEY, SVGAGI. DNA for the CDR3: TGTGCCAGCAGTTACTCGGGGGGGCGAGCTTTCTTT. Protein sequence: CASSYSGGRAFF.

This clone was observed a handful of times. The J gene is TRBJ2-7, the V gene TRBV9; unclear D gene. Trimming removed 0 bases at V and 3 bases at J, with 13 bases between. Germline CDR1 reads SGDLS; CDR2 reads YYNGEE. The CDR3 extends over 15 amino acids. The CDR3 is CASSVGEGSVYEQYF. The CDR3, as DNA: TGTGCCAGCAGCGTAGGGGAAGGATCTGTCTACGAGCAGTACTTC. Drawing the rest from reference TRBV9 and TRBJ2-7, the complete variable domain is DSGVTQTPKHLITATGQRVTLRCSPRSGDLSVYWYQQSLDQGLQFLIQYYNGEERAKGNILERFSAQQFPDLHSELNLSSLELGDSALYFCASSVGEGSVYEQYFGPGTRLTVT.

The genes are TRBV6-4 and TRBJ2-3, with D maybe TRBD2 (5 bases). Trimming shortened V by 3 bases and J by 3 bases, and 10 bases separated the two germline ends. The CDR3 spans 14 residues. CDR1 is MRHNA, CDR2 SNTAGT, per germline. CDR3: CASSDHSGTDTQYF. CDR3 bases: TGTGCCAGCAGTGATCATTCGGGGACAGATACGCAGTATTTT.

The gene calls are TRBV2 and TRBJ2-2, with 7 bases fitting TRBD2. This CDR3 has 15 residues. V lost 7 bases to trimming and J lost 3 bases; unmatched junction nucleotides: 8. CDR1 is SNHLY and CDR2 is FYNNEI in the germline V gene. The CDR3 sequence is CASKRSGTYTGELFF. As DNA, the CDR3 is TGTGCCAGCAAGAGAAGCGGGACCTACACCGGGGAGCTGTTTTTT.

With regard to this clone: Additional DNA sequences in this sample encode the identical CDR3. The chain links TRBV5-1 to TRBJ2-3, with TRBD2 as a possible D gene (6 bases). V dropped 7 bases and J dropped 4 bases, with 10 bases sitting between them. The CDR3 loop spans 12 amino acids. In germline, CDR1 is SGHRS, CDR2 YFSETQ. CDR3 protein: CASRGSPDTQYF. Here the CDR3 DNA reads TGCGCCAGCCGGGGGAGTCCAGATACGCAGTATTTT.

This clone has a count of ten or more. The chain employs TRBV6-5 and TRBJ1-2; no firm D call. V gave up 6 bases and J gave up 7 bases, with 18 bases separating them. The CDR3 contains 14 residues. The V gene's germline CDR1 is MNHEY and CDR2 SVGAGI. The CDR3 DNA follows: TGTGCCAGCAGCCCGGTGACATTCAGCCTTGGCTACACCTTC. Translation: CASSPVTFSLGYTF.